This T cell receptor beta chain originates from a study of metastatic and nonmetastatic thyroid tumors. Background on the study: Comparison of repertoires was carried out across blood and tumor or nodule tissue from malignant and benign thyroid patients.

Notes on the study in general: For both blood and tumor, malignant thyroid tumors reportedly showed significantly higher TCR beta diversity than benign nodules did.

Trimming shortened V by 5 bases and J by 3 bases, and 10 bases separated the two germline ends. CDR1 is LGHNT, CDR2 FRNRAP, per germline. This CDR3 is built from 13 residues. The authors' processing: The study's classifier, a distant-metastasis tool for papillary thyroid cancer, was built using CDR3 differences across clinicopathological groups. With MiXCR, TCRdb reprocessed the PCR reads. For this entry, the V and J calls and clone size follow TCRdb and not the study's own pipeline. This table holds about 90,000 clones, approximately 9% found once. Ten or more counts support this clone. Its cognate antigen is unknown. No treatment of any kind had been given to any patient before thyroid surgery.

The clonotype originates from a female donor with papillary thyroid cancer or a benign thyroid nodule (not recorded which). Some clones in this sample may be carry-over from other donors' samples. Sequenced sample: blood. The chain has TRBV12-5 and TRBJ1-1; possible D gene TRBD1, 5 bases. The chain's CDR3 is CASGIHRYTEAFF. The DNA for the CDR3 is TGTGCTAGTGGTATACACAGGTACACTGAAGCTTTCTTT.